These T cell receptor beta chains were read from a single sample in a study of T cell responses to AZD1222 COVID-19 vaccine. Clones were sequenced by immunoSEQ multiplex PCR, and TCRdb holds only the in-frame ones, with some missing. The table shows some 150,000 clones, with under 95% occurring only once. The sequencing here drew on peripheral blood, taken 28 days after the second AZD1222 dose. The receptors come from an adult who received the AZD1222 COVID-19 vaccine. CDR3s include the opening cysteine and the closing phenylalanine or tryptophan. Fields, in order: clone size, V gene, J gene, D gene, CDR3 DNA, CDR3 protein. The D gene is left open where the match is weak. The size of a clone is reported for some rows only, either as once, few or many, or as a class for expanded clones.

.	TRBV5-1	TRBJ1-2	.	TGCGCCAGCTCGACCTCGACCGAAGGAACTGGCTACACCTTC	CASSTSTEGTGYTF
.	TRBV11-2	TRBJ1-5	.	TGTGCCAGCAGCTTAGTATCGGGCAGGGGTAGCAATCAGCCCCAGCATTTT	CASSLVSGRGSNQPQHF
.	TRBV5-8	TRBJ2-1	.	TGTGCCAGCAGCTCGAGGAGGGACTCCTACAATGAGCAGTTCTTC	CASSSRRDSYNEQFF
.	TRBV4-1	TRBJ2-7	.	TGCGCCAGCAGCCAAGTCCAGGGGAGTAGCGAGCAGTACTTC	CASSQVQGSSEQYF
.	TRBV21-1	TRBJ1-2	.	TGTGCCAGCCTGATCCTGAGGGAGGGCGGCTACACCTTC	CASLILREGGYTF
.	TRBV9	TRBJ2-3	TRBD2	TGTGCCAGCAGCGTAGCCACTAGCGGGAGTCTTTCTACGCAGTATTTT	CASSVATSGSLSTQYF
.	TRBV7-2	TRBJ2-5	.	TGTGCCAGCAGTTACCCTGCAGGGAACCAAGAGACCCAGTACTTC	CASSYPAGNQETQYF
.	TRBV4-1	TRBJ2-5	TRBD1	TGCGCCAGCAGCCCTACTAGGACAGGGGAAGAGACCCAGTACTTC	CASSPTRTGEETQYF
once	TRBV10-3	TRBJ2-3	.	TGTGCCATCACTTCGCAGGGAGCAGATACGCAGTATTTT	CAITSQGADTQYF
.	TRBV11-2	TRBJ1-1	.	TGTGCCAGCAGCTTAGATCGGATTATGAACACTGAAGCTTTCTTT	CASSLDRIMNTEAFF
.	TRBV7-9	TRBJ2-7	.	TGTGCCAGCAGCTTAGCGATGGATACCACGACGCTGCAGTACTTC	CASSLAMDTTTLQYF
.	TRBV10-2	TRBJ2-1	TRBD2	TGCGCCAGCAGGCCTTCTGAGCGGGAGGTGCACAATGAGCAGTTCTTC	CASRPSEREVHNEQFF
.	TRBV5-4	TRBJ2-7	.	TGTGCCAGCAGCTTGGCCCGAGGGGACCTCGGCTCCTACGAGCAGTACTTC	CASSLARGDLGSYEQYF
.	TRBV29-1	TRBJ2-2	.	TGCAGCGTTGAATTAGTTGCGGAGGGAGTCACCGGGGAGCTGTTTTTT	CSVELVAEGVTGELFF
.	TRBV7-2	TRBJ1-1	.	TGTGCCAGCAGTCCGGACAGACTGGGAGCTTTCTTT	CASSPDRLGAFF
.	TRBV3-1/TRBV3-2	TRBJ2-2	.	TGTGCCAGCAGCGAGGACTGGGCTTCCGGGGAGCTGTTTTTT	CASSEDWASGELFF
.	TRBV18	TRBJ1-5	.	TGTGCCAGCTCACCAGACGGCGGGAGTAATCAGCCCCAGCATTTT	CASSPDGGSNQPQHF
.	TRBV5-1	TRBJ2-3	TRBD1	TGCGCCAGCAGCTTACAGGGGGCCGGAGATACGCAGTATTTT	CASSLQGAGDTQYF
.	TRBV19	TRBJ1-1	.	TGTGCCAGTCACCGGGCCGGAAACGAAGCTTTCTTT	CASHRAGNEAFF
once	TRBV6-2/TRBV6-3	TRBJ2-7	TRBD2	TGTGCCAGCAGTTCAGGACTAGCGGGAGGCAGCCTTACCTACGAGCAGTACTTC	CASSSGLAGGSLTYEQYF
.	TRBV9	TRBJ2-1	.	TGTGCCAGCAGTGAAGGGTATGAGCAGTTCTTC	CASSEGYEQFF
.	TRBV14	TRBJ1-2	.	TGTGCCAGCAGCCAGGGAAGGAGCTATGGCTACACCTTC	CASSQGRSYGYTF
.	TRBV23-1	TRBJ1-2	TRBD1	TGCGCCAGCAGACCTCTAGGGACAGGTGGCTACACCTTC	CASRPLGTGGYTF
once	TRBV9	TRBJ2-7	TRBD1	TGTGCCAGCAGCGTATCGACAGGGGCATACGAGCAGTACTTC	CASSVSTGAYEQYF
.	TRBV7-2	TRBJ1-2	.	TGTGCCAGCAGCCCCGGCGGGTTTAACTATGGCTACACCTTC	CASSPGGFNYGYTF
.	TRBV27	TRBJ1-6	.	TGTGCCAGCAGTTTCTCGACAGGCAATTCACCCCTCCACTTT	CASSFSTGNSPLHF
.	TRBV6-5	TRBJ1-2	TRBD1	TGTGCCAGCAGGCTAGCCGGGACAGGGAACTATGGCTACACCTTC	CASRLAGTGNYGYTF
.	TRBV19	TRBJ2-7	.	TGTGCCAGTAGTATTCTGGACATTTCCTACGAGCAGTACTTC	CASSILDISYEQYF
.	TRBV2	TRBJ1-4	TRBD1	TGTGCCAGCAGACTTTCCGCAGGGGGCACAGAAAAACTGTTTTTT	CASRLSAGGTEKLFF